Given below is one TCR beta chain in context. Its antigen is unknown. Some clones are missing from TCRdb's copy, which holds only in-frame ones; the method was immunoSEQ multiplex PCR. Of tens of thousands of clones in the sample, over 80% were seen once. With V trimmed by 4 bases and J by 3 bases, 11 bases remained unmatched. Per the germline V gene, CDR1 is GTSNPN and CDR2 is SVGIG (reference sequence). The CDR3 is 15 residues long. The source of the sample is a study of OX40 agonist ivuxolimab in advanced cancers. General observations from the study: CD8+ T cells (on average) carried more expanded clones than CD4+ T cells.

This clonotype was obtained from an adult with an advanced solid tumor such as melanoma, head and neck, liver or kidney cancer. This chain uses TRBV30 with TRBJ1-2, with 7 bases fitting TRBD1. This material consisted of CD4+ or CD8+ T cells sorted from blood, taken in a trial of the OX40 agonist ivuxolimab. CDR3 protein: CAWTSYRGRDYGYTF. The CDR3 DNA is TGTGCCTGGACCTCATACAGGGGTCGGGACTATGGCTACACCTTC. Filled out from reference TRBV30 and TRBJ1-2, the complete variable domain reads SQTIHQWPATLVQPVGSPLSLECTVEGTSNPNLYWYRQAAGRGLQLLFYSVGIGQISSEVPQNLSASRPQDRQFILSSKKLLLSDSGFYLCAWTSYRGRDYGYTFGSGTRLTVV.